Listed here is a single TCR beta chain. As yet, its antigen is unknown. V lost 1 base to trimming and J lost 6 bases, with 4 bases between them. The CDR3 runs 12 residues. The germline CDR1 and CDR2 sequences are SGHRS and YFSETQ. Profiled with immunoSEQ multiplex PCR; TCRdb holds only in-frame clones, not every one. The sample records almost 400,000 clones, about 91% being singletons. This entry comes from a study of Ad26.COV2.S vaccination and SARS-CoV-2 variants. Looking at the study overall: In the study, Ad26.COV2.S was injected intramuscularly once, or twice 56 days apart.

Study results and caveats: Participants in the vaccine arm had higher spike-specific TCR breadth; placebo recipients had lower. Reportedly, spike-specific CD8+ and CD4+ T cell responses achieved substantial breadth once vaccination had taken place.

Noted treatment: roughly 19 received Ad26.COV2.S at low or high dose, single or two shots; a few received placebo; per-sample allocation not given. Sampling took place 63 days after the first vaccine or placebo injection. An adult aged 18-55 years in Boston served as the donor. The J gene is TRBJ2-2, the V gene TRBV5-1, with D uncertain. The sample here was peripheral blood, taken in a trial of Ad26.COV2.S vaccine versus placebo. The source of this sequence is a person aged 18-60 years who received the Ad26.COV2.S COVID-19 vaccine or a placebo. The CDR3 bases are TGCGCCAGCAGCTTGCCGGCCGGGGAGCTGTTTTTT. Translation: CASSLPAGELFF.